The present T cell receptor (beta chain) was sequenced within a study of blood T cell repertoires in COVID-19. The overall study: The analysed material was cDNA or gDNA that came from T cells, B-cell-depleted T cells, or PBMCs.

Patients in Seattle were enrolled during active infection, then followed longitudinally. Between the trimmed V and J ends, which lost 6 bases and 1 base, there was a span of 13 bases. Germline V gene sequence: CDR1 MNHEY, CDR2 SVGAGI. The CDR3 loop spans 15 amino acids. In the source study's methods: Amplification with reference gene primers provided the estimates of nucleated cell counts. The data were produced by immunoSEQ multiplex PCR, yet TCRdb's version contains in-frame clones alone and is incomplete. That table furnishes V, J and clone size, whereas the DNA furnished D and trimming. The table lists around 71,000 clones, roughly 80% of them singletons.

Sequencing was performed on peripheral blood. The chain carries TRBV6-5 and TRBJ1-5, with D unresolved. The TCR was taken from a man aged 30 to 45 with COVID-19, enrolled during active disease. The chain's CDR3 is CASSLGPLSNQPQHF. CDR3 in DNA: TGTGCCAGCAGCCTAGGTCCCCTCAGCAATCAGCCCCAGCATTTT.